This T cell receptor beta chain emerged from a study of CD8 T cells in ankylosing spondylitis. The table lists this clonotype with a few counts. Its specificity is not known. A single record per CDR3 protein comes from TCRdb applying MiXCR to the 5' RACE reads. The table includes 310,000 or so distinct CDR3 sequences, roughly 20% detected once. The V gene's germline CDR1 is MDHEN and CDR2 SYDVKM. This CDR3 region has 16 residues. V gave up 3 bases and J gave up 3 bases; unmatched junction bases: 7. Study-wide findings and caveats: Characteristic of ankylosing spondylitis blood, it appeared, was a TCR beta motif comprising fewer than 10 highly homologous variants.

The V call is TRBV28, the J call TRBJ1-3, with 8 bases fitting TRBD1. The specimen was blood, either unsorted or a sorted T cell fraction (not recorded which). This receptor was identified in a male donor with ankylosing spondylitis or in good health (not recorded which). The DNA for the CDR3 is TGTGCCAGCAGTTTTCTCGGCAGGGGGCTTGGAAACACCATATATTTT. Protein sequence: CASSFLGRGLGNTIYF.